The source of this TCR beta chain is a study of siplizumab effects on memory and regulatory T cells. Sequences were generated from unstimulated naive, memory, effector memory and TEMRA subsets in a few donor pairs. In regard to this clone: Antigen unknown.

Broader study findings: Siplizumab caused a significant drop in alloreactive sequences traceable to unstimulated CD4+ memory cells. The average Treg-derived proportion among mappable alloreactive CD4+ clones was 68.8% with siplizumab versus about 27% in controls.

The CDR3 contains 12 residues. Germline trimming cut 7 bases from V and 5 bases from J; bases unmatched to any gene: 4. Germline CDR1 reads MGHDK; CDR2 reads SYGVNS. Produced via immunoSEQ multiplex PCR; TCRdb's table is partial and in-frame only. The sample carries about 26,000 clones, 70% to 85% recorded once. The sequence derives from a human donor in good health. The chain employs TRBV25-1 and TRBJ2-7; the match to TRBD2 covers 8 bases. The specimen sequenced was memory CD4+ T cells sorted from blood. Here the CDR3 reads CASIPRGDEQYF. The CDR3 DNA reads TGTGCCAGCATCCCGCGGGGGGACGAGCAGTACTTC.